This T cell receptor beta chain emerged from a study of blood T cell repertoires in COVID-19. Original processing methods: Counts of nucleated cells, estimated from reference gene primer amplification, were obtained. TCRdb's table, derived via immunoSEQ multiplex PCR, lists solely in-frame clones and lacks some. The V and J calls and clone size come from that table; D and trimming were worked out from the DNA. The sample holds about 180,000 clones; about 80% are singletons and the top ten take 6.5% to 8.5%. CDR1 and CDR2 from the germline V gene are MGHRA and YSYEKL. The junction had 5 bases not matched to a gene; V was cut back by 0 bases and J by 7 bases. The CDR3 spans 15 residues.

V is TRBV4-1 and J is TRBJ1-5; 8 bases fit TRBD1. This sequence originates from a human donor in a cohort sampled during active COVID-19. The specimen sequenced was peripheral blood. This chain's CDR3 is CASSQDGQGEQPQHF. CDR3 DNA: TGCGCCAGCAGCCAAGATGGACAGGGAGAGCAGCCCCAGCATTTT.